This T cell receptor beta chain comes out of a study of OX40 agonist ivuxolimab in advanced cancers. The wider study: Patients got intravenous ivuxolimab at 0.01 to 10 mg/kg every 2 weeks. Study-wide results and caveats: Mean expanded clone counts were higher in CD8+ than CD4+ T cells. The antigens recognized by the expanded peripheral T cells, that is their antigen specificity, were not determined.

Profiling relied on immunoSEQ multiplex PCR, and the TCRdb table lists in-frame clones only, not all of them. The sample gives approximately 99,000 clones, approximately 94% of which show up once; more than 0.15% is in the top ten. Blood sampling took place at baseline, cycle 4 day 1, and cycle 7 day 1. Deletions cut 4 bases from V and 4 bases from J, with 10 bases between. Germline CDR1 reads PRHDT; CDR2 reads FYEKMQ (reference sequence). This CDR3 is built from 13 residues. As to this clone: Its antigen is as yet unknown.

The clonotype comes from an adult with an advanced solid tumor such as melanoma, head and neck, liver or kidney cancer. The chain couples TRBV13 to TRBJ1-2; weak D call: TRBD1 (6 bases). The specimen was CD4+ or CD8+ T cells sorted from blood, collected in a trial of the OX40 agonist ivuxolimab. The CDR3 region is CASSSRTAYGYTF. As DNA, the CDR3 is TGTGCCAGCAGCTCCCGGACAGCCTATGGCTACACCTTC.